The 10 T cell receptor beta chains below come from one sample, sequenced in a study of blood T cell repertoires in COVID-19. The protocol was immunoSEQ multiplex PCR, while the TCRdb copy is restricted to in-frame clones and leaves out a portion. The sample lists 30,000 to 40,000 clones, more than 70% occurring once. Sample: peripheral blood. Every receptor here comes from a human donor with active COVID-19. The donor label of this sample is uncertain.

V usage is TRBV19 and J usage is TRBJ1-2, with TRBD1 identical over 7 bases. The CDR3 is 15 residues long. With 4 bases clipped from V and 2 bases from J, the junction kept 7 bases outside the gene matches. Germline-derived CDR1 and CDR2 are LNHDA and SQIVND (reference sequence). The CDR3, as DNA: TGTGCCAGTAGTACGTCGACAGGGCTAAACTATGGCTACACCTTC. This encodes CASSTSTGLNYGYTF.

The chain carries TRBV20-1 and TRBJ2-5; no firm D call. The CDR3 contains 11 residues. Germline-derived CDR1 and CDR2 are DFQATT and SNEGSKA (reference sequence). Trimming took 3 bases from V and 5 from J, leaving 7 bases between them. The CDR3 sequence is CSARSWETQYF. The CDR3 bases are TGCAGTGCTAGGAGTTGGGAGACCCAGTACTTC.

This clone was observed once. The V and J genes are TRBV6-2 or TRBV6-3 and TRBJ1-1; D is unresolved. V shed 5 bases and J shed 4 bases, with 14 bases lying between them. CDR1 and CDR2 from the germline V gene are MNHEY and SVGEGT. The CDR3 contains 14 residues. The CDR3 region has the DNA TGTGCCAGCAGTCCATTGTCGCTAATCACTGAAGCTTTCTTT. Protein: CASSPLSLITEAFF.

The chain employs TRBV9 and TRBJ2-5, with 12 bases aligning to TRBD2. V was clipped by 0 bases and J by 4 bases; unmatched bases: 7. The V gene's germline CDR1 is SGDLS and CDR2 YYNGEE. There are 17 residues in the CDR3. This CDR3 is CASSVGLAGGPGETQYF. The CDR3 DNA reads TGTGCCAGCAGCGTAGGCCTAGCGGGGGGGCCTGGAGAGACCCAGTACTTC.

The chain combines TRBV4-3 with TRBJ1-2, with unresolved D. The CDR3 is 15 amino acids. Trimming removed 0 bases at V and 3 bases at J, with 11 bases between. Germline loops: CDR1 LGHNA, CDR2 YSLEER. In DNA, the CDR3 is TGCGCCAGCAGCCAAGATTCGAGGGAGGACTATGGCTACACCTTC. This sequence encodes CASSQDSREDYGYTF.

The chain couples TRBV3-1 (or the pseudogene TRBV3-2) to TRBJ2-5; D is uncertain. CDR3 size: 13 residues. V lost 4 bases, J lost 9 bases, and 15 bases lay in between. Germline values: CDR1 LGHDT, CDR2 YNNKEL (reference sequence). The CDR3: CASSPLSYQAQYF. For the CDR3, the DNA is TGTGCCAGCAGCCCGTTATCTTACCAGGCCCAGTACTTC.

CDR3 in DNA: TGTGCCAGCAGCCAAGAGGGGCTAGCGGGGGGCCAAGAGACCCAGTACTTC. Protein sequence: CASSQEGLAGGQETQYF. The gene calls are TRBV4-2 and TRBJ2-5; the match to TRBD2 covers 11 bases. CDR3 length: 17 residues. CDR1 LGHNA and CDR2 YNFKEQ come from the germline V gene. With V trimmed by 0 bases and J by 1 base, 4 bases remained unmatched.

The CDR3 sequence: CAMRGQGNTGELFF. The CDR3 DNA reads as TGTGCCATGAGAGGACAGGGGAATACCGGGGAGCTGTTTTTT. The rearrangement uses TRBV11-2 and TRBJ2-2; 9 positions match TRBD1. The CDR3 consists of 14 residues. V shed 10 bases, J shed 5 bases, and the junction held 8 bases outside the gene matches. The germline V gene encodes CDR1 SGHAT and CDR2 FQNNGV.

This chain links TRBV5-1 with TRBJ2-2; D possibly corresponds to TRBD2 (6 bases). This CDR3 is built from 13 residues. CDR1 and CDR2 (germline): SGHRS, YFSETQ. With 0 bases removed from V and 7 bases from J, the gap between germline ends came to 7 bases. The CDR3 sequence: CASSLAGVGELFF. Written as DNA, the CDR3 is TGCGCCAGCAGCTTGGCGGGGGTCGGGGAGCTGTTTTTT.

This chain connects TRBV2 to TRBJ2-5; possibly TRBD2 for D (5 bases). Germline values: CDR1 SNHLY, CDR2 FYNNEI. V lost 1 base, J lost 9 bases, and 12 bases lay in between. The length of the CDR3 is 13 residues. CDR3 protein: CASSEVAPGAQYF. In DNA form, the CDR3 reads TGTGCCAGCAGTGAAGTAGCGCCTGGGGCCCAGTACTTC.